This T cell receptor (beta chain) was captured by sequencing in a study of Ad26.COV2.S vaccination and SARS-CoV-2 variants. In the case of this clone: The identical CDR3 is also encoded by other nucleotide sequences in the sample.

Assay used: immunoSEQ multiplex PCR; TCRdb lists only in-frame clones, some missing. The sample has some 520,000 clones; roughly 87% are singletons. There are 11 residues in the CDR3. CDR1 SQVTM and CDR2 ANQGSEA come from the germline V gene. J lost 7 bases, V lost 4 bases, and 0 bases had no gene match. The treatment: over 15 received Ad26.COV2.S at low or high dose, single or two shots; about 5 received placebo; per-sample allocation not given. Specimen acquisition occurred on day 63 following the initial vaccine or placebo injection. Aged 18-55 years, donor was enrolled in Boston in about 2020. The administered vaccine (an Ad26 vector) expressed Wuhan-strain SARS-CoV-2 spike.

This specimen consisted of peripheral blood, obtained in a trial of Ad26.COV2.S vaccine versus placebo. This clonotype was sampled from a person between 18 and 60 years old who received the Ad26.COV2.S COVID-19 vaccine or a placebo. This rearrangement joins TRBV29-1 to TRBJ2-1; 8 nucleotides align to TRBD2. DNA for the CDR3: TGCAGCGTTGCGGGGGGGAATGAGCAGTTCTTC. This gives the protein CSVAGGNEQFF.